These 13 T cell receptor beta chains were all obtained from the same sample, sequenced in a study of blood T cell repertoires in COVID-19. Assay: immunoSEQ multiplex PCR; the TCRdb copy retains only in-frame clones and omits some. The table shows under 300,000 clones, with 75% to 90% occurring only once. Input material: peripheral blood. These receptors came from a woman in her twenties or thirties with active or convalescent COVID-19.

The V and J genes are TRBV20-1 and TRBJ1-2; unclear D gene. Germline CDR1 reads DFQATT; CDR2 reads SNEGSKA (reference sequence). The CDR3 length is 17 residues. V lost 3 bases and J 4 bases, leaving 24 bases between the germline ends. The CDR3 DNA sequence: TGCAGTGCTAGTTTATCCTCCTTGGCAGGAAAGATCTATGGCTACACCTTC. Amino acid sequence: CSASLSSLAGKIYGYTF.

V gene TRBV14 combines with J gene TRBJ2-7, with a weak D call TRBD1 (5 bases). CDR1 SGHDN and CDR2 FVKESK come from the germline V gene. The CDR3 covers 13 residues. The ends were cut back, 5 bases at V and 2 bases at J, with 10 bases in the middle. CDR3 residues: CASSTTVTYEQYF. CDR3 sequence (DNA): TGTGCCAGCAGCACGACAGTGACCTACGAGCAGTACTTC. Full variable domain (rest looked up from reference TRBV14 and TRBJ2-7): EAGVTQFPSHSVIEKGQTVTLRCDPISGHDNLYWYRRVMGKEIKFLLHFVKESKQDESGMPNNRFLAERTGGTYSTLKVQPAELEDSGVYFCASSTTVTYEQYFGPGTRLTVT.

This chain joins TRBV4-3 and TRBJ1-1; D might be TRBD1 (6 bases). V was cut by 4 bases and J by 3 bases, with 12 bases left in between. Germline CDR1 LGHNA, CDR2 YSLEER. This CDR3 contains 14 residues. The CDR3 DNA reads TGCGCCAGCAGCCGAGGGACAACCTACACTGAAGCTTTCTTT. Residues: CASSRGTTYTEAFF.

V usage is TRBV5-6 and J usage is TRBJ2-7; 10 nucleotides agree with TRBD1. V gave up 4 bases and J gave up 3 bases; unmatched junction bases: 4. Germline CDR1 and CDR2: SGHDT and YYEEEE. The CDR3 loop spans 14 amino acids. CDR3 protein: CASSPGQGIYEQYF. DNA for the CDR3: TGTGCCAGCAGCCCGGGACAGGGGATCTACGAGCAGTACTTC.

This clone was found once. The V and J genes are TRBV28 and TRBJ1-1; D uncertain. This CDR3 spans 13 amino acids. From germline, CDR1 is MDHEN and CDR2 SYDVKM. Trimming left V 6 bases short and J 5 bases short, with 13 bases between. CDR3 nucleotide sequence: TGTGCCAGCAGGGTTCCAGGTGGGACTGAAGCTTTCTTT. Amino acids: CASRVPGGTEAFF.

The genes are TRBV27 and TRBJ1-2, with 7 bases that match TRBD1. With 8 bases clipped from V and 2 bases from J, the junction kept 14 bases outside the gene matches. The CDR3 spans 16 residues. CDR1 MNHEY and CDR2 SMNVEV come from the germline V gene (reference sequence). The CDR3 DNA is TGTGCCAGCGCCAAAGGCACAGGGGTCTTCAACTATGGCTACACCTTC. It encodes CASAKGTGVFNYGYTF.

V is TRBV28 and J is TRBJ1-2; D is unclear. Between the trimmed V and J ends, which lost 2 bases and 4 bases, there was a span of 5 bases. The germline V gene encodes CDR1 MDHEN and CDR2 SYDVKM. CDR3 length: 12 residues. This CDR3 is CASSLEGYGYTF. CDR3 in DNA: TGTGCCAGCAGTTTAGAGGGCTATGGCTACACCTTC.

In its sample, this clone was seen a few times. The V gene is TRBV28, the J gene TRBJ2-1; 13 bases agree with TRBD2. From germline, CDR1 is MDHEN and CDR2 SYDVKM. This CDR3 is 15 amino acids long. V was pared by 7 bases and J by 7 bases, with 7 bases of the junction left unmatched. This CDR3 is CASTLGGLAGNEQFF. CDR3 nucleotide sequence: TGTGCCAGCACTCTCGGGGGACTAGCGGGAAATGAGCAGTTCTTC.

The chain links TRBV19 to TRBJ1-1; TRBD1 agrees at 7 bases. This CDR3 has 14 residues. V was pared by 4 bases and J by 2 bases, with 4 bases of the junction left unmatched. The germline gives CDR1 LNHDA, CDR2 SQIVND (reference sequence). The CDR3 DNA sequence: TGTGCCAGTAGTACGGACAGGAGAAACACTGAAGCTTTCTTT. Encoded protein: CASSTDRRNTEAFF.

This clone has more than one count but fewer than ten. The chain couples TRBV4-1 to TRBJ1-1; TRBD1 matches at 9 bases. Germline CDR1 reads MGHRA; CDR2 reads YSYEKL. J lost 4 bases, V lost 0 bases, and 12 bases had no gene match. CDR3 length: 18 amino acids. CDR3 nucleotides: TGCGCCAGCAGCCAAGATTTAAGAACAGGGGGCAAAGGCACTGAAGCTTTCTTT. Encoded protein: CASSQDLRTGGKGTEAFF.

This chain uses TRBV10-3 with TRBJ1-4; TRBD1 aligns across 7 bases. Germline V gene data show CDR1 as ENHRY and CDR2 as SYGVKD. The CDR3 length is 16 residues. Trimming at V came to 8 bases and at J to 0 bases, leaving 9 bases not matched to a gene. CDR3 bases: TGTGCCATCGGCAAGACAGGGATCGCAACTAATGAAAAACTGTTTTTT. Amino acid sequence: CAIGKTGIATNEKLFF.

This chain links TRBV29-1 with TRBJ1-1; TRBD1 aligns across 9 bases. CDR1 is SQVTM, CDR2 ANQGSEA, per germline. CDR3 length equals 12 residues. The V segment lost 6 bases and the J segment 12 bases; nucleotides outside the gene matches: 11. The CDR3 DNA reads TGCAGCGTCGGACAGGGGTTCGGCCTAACTTTCTTT. As protein: CSVGQGFGLTFF. The entire variable domain, with the rest obtained from reference TRBV29-1 and TRBJ1-1, is as follows: SAVISQKPSRDICQRGTSLTIQCQVDSQVTMMFWYRQQPGQSLTLIATANQGSEATYESGFVIDKFPISRPNLTFSTLTVSNMSPEDSSIYLCSVGQGFGLTFFGQGTRLTVV.

The table lists this clone with a few counts. V usage is TRBV3-1 (or the pseudogene TRBV3-2) and J usage is TRBJ2-1, with D possibly being TRBD1 (6 bases). CDR1 is LGHDT and CDR2 is YNNKEL in the germline V gene (reference sequence). The ends were cut back, 6 bases at V and 4 bases at J, with 19 bases in the middle. This CDR3 has 16 amino acids. CDR3 residues: CASSLRGRGLYNEQFF. As DNA, the CDR3 is TGTGCCAGCAGTCTCCGAGGCAGGGGCCTATACAATGAGCAGTTCTTC.